This TCR beta chain was recovered during a study of CD8+ T cells in alopecia areata. Overall study findings and caveats: Lesional scalp, notably in alopecia totalis/universalis, had clonality above that of normal scalp. Sharing of TCR sequences between patients (possibly for HLA-related reasons) was less clear than in mice. Scalp samples also yield sequences of resident alphabeta T cells from normal skin.

V shed 2 bases, J shed 7 bases, and the junction held 8 bases outside the gene matches. This CDR3 comprises 14 residues. Germline CDR1 and CDR2: GTSNPN and SVGIG (reference sequence). T lymphocytes (CD4+ and CD8+) were sorted from PBMCs. This clone occurred a few times. Its cognate antigen is unknown. Investigators isolated RNA and reverse transcribed it into cDNA to act as the sequencing template. The repertoire was sequenced with immunoSEQ multiplex PCR; TCRdb's copy has only in-frame clones and lacks some. The data show 200,000 to 250,000 clones, around three fifths seen once. This clonotype was obtained from a human donor in good health. The chain combines TRBV30 with TRBJ1-2; TRBD1 matches 9 bases. The sample was CD8+ T cells sorted from blood. The CDR3 loop reads CAWSPSQGAPGYTF. In DNA, the CDR3 is TGTGCCTGGAGTCCCTCACAGGGGGCCCCTGGCTACACCTTC.